This TCR beta chain derives from a study of cytomegalovirus exposure and HLA in healthy donors. CDR1 is LGHNA, CDR2 YNFKEQ, per germline. The J segment lost 3 bases and the V segment lost 4 bases, leaving 5 bases of the junction unmatched. This CDR3 region has 14 residues. Study outcomes and limitations: In a later analysis, CMV-associated beta chains were mostly HLA-associated, it appeared. 87-base-pair reads could not separate some V segments, including TRBV6-2 and TRBV6-3.

The primer mix had 60 Vbeta and 13 Jbeta primers. TCRdb's table, derived via immunoSEQ multiplex PCR, lists solely in-frame clones and lacks some. The sample carries under 200,000 clones, roughly 80% recorded once. A note on this clone: Its cognate antigen is unknown.

The sequence came from a woman aged 25 to 39 in good health and CMV-seropositive. This chain links TRBV4-2 with TRBJ2-5; 7 bases line up with TRBD2. Sample: PBMCs. The CDR3 protein is CASSLGGLEETQYF. As DNA, the CDR3 is TGTGCCAGCAGCCTGGGGGGGTTAGAAGAGACCCAGTACTTC.